This passage covers 16 T cell receptor beta chains from one sample sequenced in a study of T cell repertoires in cytomegalovirus infection. TCRdb processed the reads anew with MiXCR; each CDR3 protein has one entry. The data hold approximately 990,000 distinct CDR3 sequences, with under 40% observed a single time. What these receptors recognize is not known. The source material was cultured CD8+ T cells from PBMCs, sampled from culture after CMV antigen stimulation. The receptor set was obtained from a human donor in good health (CMV status not recorded). Some clones in this sample may be carry-over from other donors' samples.

This clonotype was detected only a few times. The genes are TRBV7-6 and TRBJ1-1, with D tentatively TRBD1 (5 bases). V lost 5 bases and J 2 bases, leaving 18 bases between the germline ends. CDR3 length: 16 amino acids. CDR1 is SGHVS, CDR2 FNYEAQ, per germline. The CDR3 sequence is CASSPRGDRGNTEAFF. The CDR3 DNA reads as TGTGCCAGCAGCCCTCGAGGGGACCGGGGAAACACTGAAGCTTTCTTT.

The CDR3 DNA reads as TGTGCCAGCGGCCGAGCGGGGGGGCCTGGGAATGAGCAGTTCTTC. It codes for CASGRAGGPGNEQFF. This rearrangement joins TRBV7-6 to TRBJ2-1; 10 positions agree with TRBD2. The CDR3 spans 15 residues. Germline V CDR1 and CDR2: SGHVS, FNYEAQ. V shed 8 bases, J shed 7 bases, and the junction held 11 bases outside the gene matches.

On this clonotype itself: Relative to the germline gene, one junction end is altered; a read error may explain this. This chain uses TRBV27 with TRBJ1-2; D is possibly TRBD1 (6 bases). CDR1 MNHEY and CDR2 SMNVEV come from the germline V gene (reference sequence). This CDR3 is 12 amino acids long. CDR3 loop: CVSSMGHNGYTF. The CDR3 DNA is TGTGTCAGCAGTATGGGACACAATGGCTACACCTTC.

The chain combines TRBV10-2 with TRBJ1-5; no firm D call. This CDR3 comprises 15 residues. Germline V CDR1 and CDR2: WSHSY, SAAADI. Trimming shortened V by 3 bases and J by 4 bases, and 13 bases separated the two germline ends. CDR3 sequence (DNA): TGCGCCAGCAGTGAAGCAAGGAACTGGAATCAGCCCCAGCATTTT. It is translated as CASSEARNWNQPQHF.

This clonotype came up a few times. This rearrangement joins TRBV27 to TRBJ2-5; D unresolved. The CDR3 runs 13 residues. The germline V and J ends were trimmed by 3 bases and 8 bases, with 13 bases remaining between them. In germline, CDR1 is MNHEY, CDR2 SMNVEV (reference sequence). For the CDR3, the DNA is TGTGCCAGCAGTTTTGACCAGACACGTACCCAGTACTTC. Its protein is CASSFDQTRTQYF.

This chain joins TRBV5-6 and TRBJ2-7, with D possibly TRBD2 on 6 matching bases. The CDR3 covers 15 residues. Between the trimmed V and J ends, which lost 3 bases and 3 bases, there was a span of 16 bases. Germline V gene lookup returns CDR1 SGHDT and CDR2 YYEEEE. CDR3 amino acids: CASSSIARGGYEQYV. CDR3 DNA: TGTGCCAGCAGCTCGATAGCGCGGGGCGGCTACGAGCAGTACGTC.

The chain combines TRBV4-3 with TRBJ2-1; 12 bases align to TRBD2. Germline assignment: CDR1 LGHNA and CDR2 YSLEER. Trimming removed 2 bases from V and 5 bases from J; junction bases left unmatched: 13. The CDR3 is 19 residues long. Written as DNA, the CDR3 is TGCGCCAGCAGCCAACGAAGGGCTAGCGGGGGGGCAGTCGACAATGAGCAGTTCTTC. This gives the protein CASSQRRASGGAVDNEQFF.

As for this clonotype: The conserved final phenylalanine or tryptophan is absent from the CDR3, which likely points to a read error. The chain carries TRBV6-5 and TRBJ2-7; possibly TRBD1 for D (7 bases). This CDR3 has 15 amino acids. CDR1 is MNHEY and CDR2 is SVGAGI in the germline V gene. Trimming took off 0 bases at V and 9 bases at J, with 18 bases between the two ends. The chain's CDR3 is CASSYSLRGDYAQYS. The CDR3 DNA follows: TGTGCCAGCAGTTACTCCCTCAGGGGGGATTATGCGCAGTACTCC.

The gene calls are TRBV20-1 and TRBJ2-1; 8 bases align to TRBD1. The CDR3 length is 14 residues. Germline V CDR1 and CDR2: DFQATT, SNEGSKA (reference sequence). J lost 4 bases, V lost 3 bases, and 5 bases had no gene match. CDR3 loop: CSASGQGRYNEQFF. The CDR3 DNA reads as TGCAGTGCTAGCGGACAGGGTCGTTACAATGAGCAGTTCTTC.

V usage is TRBV20-1 and J usage is TRBJ1-5; D gene uncertain. Trimming cost V 1 base and J 0 bases, with 10 bases left between them. The CDR3 length is 15 residues. Germline V lookup: CDR1 DFQATT, CDR2 SNEGSKA (reference sequence). CDR3 coding DNA: TGCAGTGCTAGAGCGGGCGTTTATAGCAATCAGCCCCAGCATTTT. This sequence encodes CSARAGVYSNQPQHF.

V gene TRBV9 combines with J gene TRBJ2-3; TRBD1 agrees at 9 bases. After removal of 2 bases from V and 5 bases from J, the junction contained 6 bases not matched to a gene. Germline CDR1 reads SGDLS; CDR2 reads YYNGEE. The CDR3 contains 15 residues. The CDR3 region has the DNA TGTGCCAGCAGCGTGGGGGACAGGGCGGGAGATACGCAGTATTTT. Protein: CASSVGDRAGDTQYF.

This clonotype was seen only a few times. The chain is built from TRBV11-2 and TRBJ2-7; D is ambiguous. The CDR3 has 16 amino acids. Per the germline V gene, CDR1 is SGHAT and CDR2 is FQNNGV. Trimming removed 1 base from V and 0 bases from J, with 13 bases in between. CDR3 bases: TGTGCCAGCAGCTTAGGTGGCCTTTCAAGCTCCTACGAGCAGTACGTC. It yields the protein CASSLGGLSSSYEQYV.

The chain recombines TRBV4-1 with TRBJ2-2, with D unclear. Between the trimmed V and J ends, which lost 0 bases and 9 bases, there was a span of 11 bases. Per the germline V gene, CDR1 is MGHRA and CDR2 is YSYEKL. The CDR3 is 14 residues long. The CDR3 reads CASSQDGAARELFF. CDR3 bases: TGCGCCAGCAGCCAAGATGGAGCAGCGCGGGAGCTGTTTTTT.

This chain joins TRBV13 and TRBJ2-2; D not certain. The V end was cut by 5 bases, the J end by 1 base, with 11 bases between. The CDR3 consists of 15 residues. The germline V gene has CDR1 PRHDT and CDR2 FYEKMQ (reference sequence). Here the CDR3 DNA reads TGTGCCAGCAGCCCTAGGGAAAGGAACACCGGGGAGCTGTTTTTT. Amino acids: CASSPRERNTGELFF.

The chain combines TRBV5-6 with TRBJ2-7; 11 bases map to TRBD1. This CDR3 region has 13 residues. Germline values: CDR1 SGHDT, CDR2 YYEEEE. CDR3: CASSLKDRGRILV. The CDR3 bases are TGTGCCAGCAGCTTGAAGGACAGGGGGCGCATCCTCGTC.

The V gene is TRBV7-9, the J gene TRBJ2-3, with 7 bases lining up with TRBD1. With V trimmed by 1 base and J by 2 bases, 6 bases remained unmatched. Germline CDR1 is SEHNR and CDR2 is FQNEAQ (reference sequence). The CDR3 contains 16 residues. In nucleotides, the CDR3 is TGTGCCAGCAGCTTAGTCGGGGACAGCATCACAGATACGCAGTATTTT. This encodes CASSLVGDSITDTQYF. The variable domain in full, with the rest retrieved from reference TRBV7-9 and TRBJ2-3, is DTGVSQNPRHKITKRGQNVTFRCDPISEHNRLYWYRQTLGQGPEFLTYFQNEAQLEKSRLLSDRFSAERPKGSFSTLEIQRTEQGDSAMYLCASSLVGDSITDTQYFGPGTRLTVL.